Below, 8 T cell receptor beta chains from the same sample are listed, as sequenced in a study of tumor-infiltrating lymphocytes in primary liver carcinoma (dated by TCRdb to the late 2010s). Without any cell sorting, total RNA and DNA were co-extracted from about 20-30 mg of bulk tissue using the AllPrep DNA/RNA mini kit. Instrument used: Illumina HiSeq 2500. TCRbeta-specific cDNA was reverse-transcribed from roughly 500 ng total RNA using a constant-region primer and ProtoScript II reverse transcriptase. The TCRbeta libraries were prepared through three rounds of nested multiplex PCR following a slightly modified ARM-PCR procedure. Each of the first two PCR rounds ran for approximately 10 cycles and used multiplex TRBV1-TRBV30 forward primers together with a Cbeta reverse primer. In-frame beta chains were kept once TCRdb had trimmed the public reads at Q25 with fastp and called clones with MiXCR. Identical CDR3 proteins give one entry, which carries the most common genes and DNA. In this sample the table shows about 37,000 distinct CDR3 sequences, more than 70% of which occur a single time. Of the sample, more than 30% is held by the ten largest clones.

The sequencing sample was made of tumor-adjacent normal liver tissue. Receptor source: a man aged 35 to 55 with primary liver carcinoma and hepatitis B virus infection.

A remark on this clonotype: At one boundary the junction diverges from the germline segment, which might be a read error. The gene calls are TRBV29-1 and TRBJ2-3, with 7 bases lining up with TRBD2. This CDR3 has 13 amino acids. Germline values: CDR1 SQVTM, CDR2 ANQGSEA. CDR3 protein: CRVRTGGRDTQYF. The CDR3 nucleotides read TGCCGCGTCCGGACGGGGGGTCGAGATACGCAGTATTTT.

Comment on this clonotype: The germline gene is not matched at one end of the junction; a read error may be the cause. This CDR3 reads CDSSEEAGRYNEQLF. CDR3 nucleotides: TGTGACAGCAGTGAAGAAGCGGGAAGATACAATGAGCAGTTGTTC. J is TRBJ2-1 and V is TRBV6-1; the match to TRBD2 covers 7 bases. In germline, CDR1 is MNHNS, CDR2 SASEGT. The CDR3 is made up of 15 amino acids.

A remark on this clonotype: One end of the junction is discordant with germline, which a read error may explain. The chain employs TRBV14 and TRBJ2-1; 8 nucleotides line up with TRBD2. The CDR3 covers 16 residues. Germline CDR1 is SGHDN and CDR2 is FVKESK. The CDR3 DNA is TGTGCCAGCAGTGTCGTAGCGGGATGGGTAAACAGTGAGCACTTCTTC. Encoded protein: CASSVVAGWVNSEHFF. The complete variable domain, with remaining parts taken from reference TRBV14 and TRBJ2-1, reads EAGVTQFPSHSVIEKGQTVTLRCDPISGHDNLYWYRRVMGKEIKFLLHFVKESKQDESGMPNNRFLAERTGGTYSTLKVQPAELEDSGVYFCASSVVAGWVNSEHFFGPGTRLTVL.

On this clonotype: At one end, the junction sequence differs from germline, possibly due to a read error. In DNA form, the CDR3 reads TGCGCCAGTAGTGGCAGGGAGGTGGCCGAGCAGTACTTC. Encoded protein: CASSGREVAEQYF. The genes are TRBV10-1 and TRBJ2-7; D might be TRBD2 (6 bases). The CDR3 covers 13 residues. Germline V gene lookup returns CDR1 WNHNN and CDR2 SYGVQD (reference sequence).

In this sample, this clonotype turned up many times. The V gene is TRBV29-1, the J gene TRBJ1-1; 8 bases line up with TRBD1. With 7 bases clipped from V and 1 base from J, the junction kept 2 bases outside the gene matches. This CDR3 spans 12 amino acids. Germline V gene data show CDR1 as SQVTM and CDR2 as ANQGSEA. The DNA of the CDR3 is TGCAGCGCCGACAGGGGGAACACTGAAGCTTTCTTT. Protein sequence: CSADRGNTEAFF.

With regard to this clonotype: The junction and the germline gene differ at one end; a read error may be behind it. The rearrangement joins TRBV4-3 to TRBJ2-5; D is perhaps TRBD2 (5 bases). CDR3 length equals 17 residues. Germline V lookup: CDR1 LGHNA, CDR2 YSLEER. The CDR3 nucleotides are TGCGCCAGCAGCCAAGCGGCTAGCAGGAGGACTGGTGAGACCCAATACTTC. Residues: CASSQAASRRTGETQYF.

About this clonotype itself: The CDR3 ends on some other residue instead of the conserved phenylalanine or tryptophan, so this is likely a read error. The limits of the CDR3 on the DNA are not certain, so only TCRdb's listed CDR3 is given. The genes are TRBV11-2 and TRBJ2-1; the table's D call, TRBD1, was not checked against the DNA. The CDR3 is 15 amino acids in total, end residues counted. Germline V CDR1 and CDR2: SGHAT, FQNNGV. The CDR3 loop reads CASSTPGQGFIEQLL.

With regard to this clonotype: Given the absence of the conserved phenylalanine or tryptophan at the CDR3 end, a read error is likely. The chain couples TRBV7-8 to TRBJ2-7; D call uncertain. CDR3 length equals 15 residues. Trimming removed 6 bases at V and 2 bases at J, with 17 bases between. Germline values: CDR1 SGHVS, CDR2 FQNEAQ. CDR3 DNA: TGTGCCAGCAGGAAGGAAGACCACCAGGCCTACGAGCAGTACCTC. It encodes CASRKEDHQAYEQYL.